This T cell receptor (beta chain) was recorded in a study of regulatory T cells in long-lasting Graves disease. Whole-study context: Newly diagnosed Graves' patients had taken antithyroid drugs under 3 months.

To make TCR beta libraries, researchers used iRepertoire HTBI primers and Arm-PCR of CDR3 regions. TCRdb itself ran the multiplex PCR reads through MiXCR, one entry per CDR3 protein. The data show around 360,000 distinct CDR3 sequences, with about 16% seen just once and roughly 21% held by the top ten. Sample time point: newly diagnosed GD, antithyroid drugs for less than 3 months. From PBMCs, RNA was extracted and then used to make the TCR library. The CDR3 is made up of 16 amino acids. The trim removed 4 bases at V and 4 bases at J, leaving 11 bases unmatched. CDR1 and CDR2 from the germline V gene are SGHRS and YFSETQ. In addition, the sample was reused for a study of T cells in Graves' hyperthyroidism and ophthalmopathy. From that report: With a median lead of 6.5 months before onset, the model predicted ophthalmopathy.

The sequencing here drew on peripheral blood mononuclear cells (PBMCs), taken at new diagnosis, from a patient treated with antithyroid drugs. V usage is TRBV5-1 and J usage is TRBJ2-7, with TRBD2 matching 10 bases. The source is a young woman with Graves disease. CDR3 protein: CASSSQAATSGYEQYF. The CDR3 region has the DNA TGCGCCAGCAGCAGCCAAGCGGCGACTAGCGGGTACGAGCAGTACTTC.